This is a list of T cell receptor beta chains from one sample in a study of blood T cell dynamics during melanoma immunotherapy. Libraries were prepared by immunoSEQ multiplex PCR; TCRdb keeps only in-frame clonotypes and omits some of them. Of about 16,000 clones listed, approximately 93% are singletons. Sequences were derived from blood, sampled from a patient treated with checkpoint blockade. The receptor source for this set is a human donor with melanoma. CDR3s leave out the opening cysteine and the closing phenylalanine or tryptophan. A D gene is named only where the DNA matches it firmly.

TRBV27	.	ASSLGQFSGANVLT
TRBV14	.	ASSQDLVGGRRNTIY
TRBV28	.	ASTSGGGGNTEAF
TRBV7-2	.	ASSLEGKGLDEQY
TRBV2	.	ASSATANYGYT
TRBV2	TRBD1	ASTGTGAGETQY
TRBV5-5	.	ASSPRTMNTEAF
TRBV23-1	.	ATREDGQPQH
TRBV5-5	.	ASTPELLTSYEQY
TRBV6-5	.	ASSYNPDPRNGYT
TRBV4-2	.	ASSQVGAYEQY
TRBV7-8	.	ASSESIRLDSHQIQY
TRBV7-3	.	ASSTEGSRNTEAF
TRBV11-1	TRBD2	ASSARLAGARSYEQY
TRBV27	TRBD1	ASSLSQPGQGASYEQY
TRBV5-6	TRBD1	ASSSVQGYEQY
TRBV5-5	TRBD2	ASSLWTSGNSQY
TRBV10-3	.	AISERGSRDGNEQF
TRBV14	TRBD1	ASSQRQGSNYGYT
TRBV7-3	.	ASSSGNTGELF
TRBV27	.	ATRGISNSPLH
TRBV20-1	.	SVGGNEKLF
TRBV6-4	TRBD1	ATSGTAGGNTEAF
TRBV5-1	.	ASSSPGSNSPLH